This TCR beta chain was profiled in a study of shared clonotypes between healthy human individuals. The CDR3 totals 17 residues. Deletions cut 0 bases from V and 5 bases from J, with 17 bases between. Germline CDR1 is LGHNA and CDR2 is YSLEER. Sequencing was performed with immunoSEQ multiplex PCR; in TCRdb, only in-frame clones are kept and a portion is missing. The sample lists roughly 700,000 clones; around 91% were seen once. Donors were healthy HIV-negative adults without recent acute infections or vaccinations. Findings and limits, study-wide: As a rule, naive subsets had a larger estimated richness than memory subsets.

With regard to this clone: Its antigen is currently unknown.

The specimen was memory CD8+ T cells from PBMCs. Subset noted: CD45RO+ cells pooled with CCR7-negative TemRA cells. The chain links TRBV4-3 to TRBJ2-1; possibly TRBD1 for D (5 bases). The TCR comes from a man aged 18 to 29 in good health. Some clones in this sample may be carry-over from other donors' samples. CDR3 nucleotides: TGCGCCAGCAGCCAAGATATTATTTTGGAAGGGGACAATGAGCAGTTCTTC. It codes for CASSQDIILEGDNEQFF.